This TCR beta chain is from a study of blood T cell repertoires in COVID-19. The wider study: The samples span acute and convalescent COVID-19 from the United States, Italy and Spain.

TCRdb keeps only in-frame clones here, not all; method: immunoSEQ multiplex PCR. This sample yields over 150,000 clones, of which over 80% are seen a single time; roughly 9% belongs to the top ten. V was trimmed by 0 bases and J by 2 bases, leaving 5 bases between them. CDR3 size: 14 residues. Germline CDR1 reads SGDLS; CDR2 reads YYNGEE. This sequence was found in a woman older than 75 with active or convalescent COVID-19. The sample comprised peripheral blood. The chain uses TRBV9 and TRBJ2-2; D remains ambiguous. In DNA form, the CDR3 reads TGTGCCAGCAGCGTAGCCAGTAACACCGGGGAGCTGTTTTTT. Its translation: CASSVASNTGELFF.